These T cell receptor beta chains were read from a single sample in a study of post-analysis software for immune sequencing data. Using its own MiXCR run on the PCR reads, TCRdb lists one record per CDR3 protein. In the table there are 350,000 to 450,000 distinct CDR3 sequences, roughly 36% of which are singletons. Sequencing used blood. The receptors were sampled from a girl between 5 and 17 years old with multiple sclerosis. Each CDR3 is given with its conserved first and last residue. The D gene is left open where the match is weak.

TRBD2 | TRBV4-1 | CASSRPGLASDTQYF
- | TRBV30 | CAWRKGGTIYNEQFF
- | TRBV24-1 | CATGDTYGYTF
TRBD1 | TRBV12-3/TRBV12-4 | CASSAGQGGYGYTF
TRBD2 | TRBV24-1 | CASSGGRWNEQFF
- | TRBV6-2/TRBV6-3 | CASSRLRGEGYEQFF
- | TRBV7-6 | CASSPGGGSRRNEQFF
- | TRBV20-1 | CSARPGTRNSNEQFF
- | TRBV3-1 | CASSQRNRHGNNEQFF
- | TRBV28 | CASSSLGGAVVYEQYF